The clone carrying this T cell receptor (beta chain) has a handful of counts. This CDR3 region has 15 residues. The V segment lost 5 bases and the J segment 6 bases; nucleotides outside the gene matches: 8. The germline CDR1 and CDR2 sequences are MNHEY and SVGAGI. The data were obtained in a study of blood T cell repertoires in COVID-19. At the level of the study: Some COVID-19 samples were acute and others convalescent; all came from the United States, Italy and Spain. Nucleic acid was either cDNA or gDNA, and it came from T cells, B-cell-depleted T cells, or PBMCs.

Per the original methods: The assay estimated nucleated cells by amplifying reference gene primers. Sequencing was performed with immunoSEQ multiplex PCR; in TCRdb, only in-frame clones are kept and a portion is missing. D and trimming come from the DNA, and the V and J calls and clone size come from that table. The data show around 20,000 clones, roughly nine tenths seen once. J is TRBJ2-1 and V is TRBV6-5, with 9 bases lining up with TRBD2. The source of this sequence is a man in his 70s with acute or convalescent COVID-19. The sample taken for sequencing was peripheral blood. CDR3 residues: CASSTPTSGRNEQFF. The CDR3 DNA reads as TGTGCCAGCAGTACCCCGACTAGCGGTCGCAATGAGCAGTTCTTC.